This TCR beta chain was identified during a study of blood T cells in healthy people across ages. This CDR3 is 13 amino acids long. CDR1 and CDR2 from the germline V gene are DFQATT and SNEGSKA (reference sequence). The trim removed 2 bases at V and 4 bases at J, leaving 1 base unmatched. Primed by a sample-barcoded 5' primer and a J-beta primer mix, a second PCR proceeded for about 7 to 11 cycles. Samples each returned at least 2.5 million CDR3-containing paired-end reads. One entry per CDR3 protein, called by TCRdb with MiXCR from the 5' RACE reads. The sample shows 650,000 to 1,000,000 distinct CDR3 sequences, about half of them seen only once. Overall study findings and caveats: It was the long-lived donors that had more naive CD4+ cells and higher diversity than aged donors.

Concerning this clonotype: What it binds is not known.

The sample was blood. The V gene is TRBV20-1, the J gene TRBJ2-1; TRBD2 agrees at 8 bases. The sequence was obtained from an elderly man in good health. The CDR3 DNA is TGCAGTGCTAGAACGGGGGGGTACAATGAGCAGTTCTTC. This gives the protein CSARTGGYNEQFF.